The 2 T cell receptor beta chains below come from one sample, sequenced in a study of shared clonotypes between healthy human individuals. Profiling relied on immunoSEQ multiplex PCR, and the TCRdb table lists in-frame clones only, not all of them. The sample holds 2 million to 3 million clones; around nine tenths are singletons and the top ten take roughly 0.15%. The sample consisted of naive CD4+ T cells sorted from blood. Subset: CD45RA+ positively selected. The receptors come from a man aged 18-30 years in good health.

This chain links TRBV2 with TRBJ2-1, with 10 bases aligning to TRBD2. This CDR3 is built from 16 residues. Germline V lookup: CDR1 SNHLY, CDR2 FYNNEI. The J segment lost 0 bases and the V segment lost 4 bases, leaving 3 bases of the junction unmatched. Here the CDR3 reads CASSALAGGSYNEQFF. CDR3 nucleotide sequence: TGTGCCAGCAGTGCCTTAGCGGGGGGCTCCTACAATGAGCAGTTCTTC.

The chain is built from TRBV6-1 and TRBJ2-2; TRBD1 matches at 9 bases. This CDR3 has 15 amino acids. Looked up from germline, CDR1 is MNHNS and CDR2 is SASEGT. V lost 6 bases to trimming and J lost 3 bases; unmatched junction nucleotides: 5. In DNA form, the CDR3 reads TGTGCCAGCAGAATCCGGGACAGGGACACCGGGGAGCTGTTTTTT. Its protein is CASRIRDRDTGELFF.